This T cell receptor (beta chain) was identified during a study of T cells in Graves' hyperthyroidism and ophthalmopathy. TCR beta CDR3 region amplification was performed from RNA transcripts. HTBI primers were employed in a first-round RT-PCR of the TCR CDR3. Each CDR3 protein is one row after TCRdb ran MiXCR on the multiplex PCR reads. The table has 450,000 to 650,000 distinct CDR3 sequences, roughly 15% seen once; the top ten hold approximately 15%. Points on this clonotype: This clone may be a read error of a much larger clone one base away.

Sequenced input: blood. This clonotype was sampled from a woman between 18 and 29 years old with Graves' ophthalmopathy.

CDR3 DNA sequence: TGTGCCAGCAGCAGAGATACGGGGAGTTCAGCTTACTACGAGCAGTACTTC. This codes for CASSRDTGSSAYYEQYF. This sequence joins TRBV7-3 and TRBJ2-7, with D perhaps TRBD2 (5 bases). Germline V lookup: CDR1 SGHTA, CDR2 FQGTGA. The CDR3 has 17 residues. The V and J ends lost 5 bases and 3 bases respectively, with 23 bases between them.